This T cell receptor (beta chain) was captured in a study of spatial heterogeneity in lung cancer. Background on the study: Samples were obtained from about 72 donors, all untreated early-stage non-small cell lung cancer patients. Detected sequences consistently included more beta-chain ones than alpha-chain ones. Study-level points and caveats: Ubiquitous expanded tumor TCRs appeared in blood more at resection than follow-up.

All TCR cDNA molecules were individually tagged with a unique molecular identifier. TCRdb called the 5' RACE reads again in MiXCR, with one record for every CDR3 protein. The sample includes some 120,000 distinct CDR3 sequences, 12% of them seen just once. The time point: blood at routine non-recurrence follow-up after resection. The authors sequenced whole RNA from tumor, nontumor lung or frozen PBMC without sorting. This clonotype came up many times. Its antigen is currently unknown. The CDR3 is 13 amino acids. Germline CDR1 and CDR2: SGHKS and YYEKEE (reference sequence). Trimming shortened V by 1 base and J by 7 bases, and 11 bases separated the two germline ends.

Here the sequenced sample was PBMCs, taken at follow-up. The source is a male donor with early-stage non-small cell lung cancer. The rearrangement uses TRBV5-5 and TRBJ1-1, with D possibly matching TRBD1 (6 bases). The CDR3 DNA sequence: TGTGCCAGCAGCTTGCGGGGGCGGGATGAAGCTTTCTTT. Translation: CASSLRGRDEAFF.